This T cell receptor beta chain was found in a study of regulatory T cells in long-lasting Graves disease. At the level of the study: Persistence in Graves' disease denoted antithyroid drug use beyond 5 years alongside positive TSH receptor antibodies.

Combining iRepertoire HTBI primers with Arm-PCR of CDR3 regions, the authors built TCR beta libraries. TCRdb re-analysed the multiplex PCR reads in MiXCR, keeping a single row per CDR3 protein. The table includes a few hundred thousand distinct CDR3 sequences, 20% to 25% detected once. Findings and limits, study-wide: Favored usage of TRBV28, TRBJ1-2 and TRBJ2-5 was recorded in persistent disease. The study examined only peripheral blood, not thyroid tissue.

As regards this clonotype: Its antigen is not known.

This CDR3 contains 15 residues. Germline lookup yields CDR1 SEHNR and CDR2 FQNEAQ (reference sequence). J was trimmed by 6 bases and V by 6 bases; bases with no gene match: 9. The time point here: persistent/refractory GD, antithyroid drugs over 5 years with positive TRAb. Extracted PBMC RNA gave rise to the TCR library. The rearrangement joins TRBV7-9 to TRBJ2-4; the match to TRBD1 covers 9 bases. The receptor was isolated from a woman in her thirties or forties with Graves disease. The sequenced sample was peripheral blood mononuclear cells (PBMCs), obtained when the disease was refractory, from a patient treated with antithyroid drugs. CDR3 loop: CASSQTGGNGNIQYF. CDR3 nucleotides: TGTGCCAGCAGTCAAACAGGGGGCAATGGAAACATTCAGTACTTC.